The 5 T cell receptor beta chains given below trace back to one sample, sequenced in a study of T cells in Graves' hyperthyroidism and ophthalmopathy. From RNA transcripts, TCR beta CDR3 regions were amplified. Carried out on the TCR CDR3, a first-round RT-PCR used the HTBI primer set. TCRdb reprocessed the multiplex PCR reads with MiXCR, giving one entry per CDR3 protein. This sample has hundreds of thousands of distinct CDR3 sequences; 18% occur once, and the top ten carry roughly 44%. Material for sequencing was blood. The receptors shown here come from a man in his forties with Graves' hyperthyroidism.

This clonotype was recorded at least ten times. The chain links TRBV18 to TRBJ2-7, with 7 nucleotides matching TRBD1. V shed 3 bases and J 0 bases; nucleotides not matched to a gene: 8. CDR3 length equals 16 residues. From germline, CDR1 is KGHSH and CDR2 LQKENI. The CDR3 here is CASSPTLTGSSYEQYF. The CDR3 region has the DNA TGTGCCAGCTCACCCACCTTGACAGGGAGCTCCTACGAGCAGTACTTC.

At least ten counts were recorded for this clonotype. For the CDR3, the DNA is TGCGCCAGCAGCCAACGTTGGAGCCCTAGCACAGATACGCAGTATTTT. Translating it yields CASSQRWSPSTDTQYF. The chain carries TRBV4-1 and TRBJ2-3; D unresolved. Trimming took 2 bases from V and 0 from J, leaving 12 bases between them. Per germline, CDR1 MGHRA and CDR2 YSYEKL. The CDR3 is 16 residues long.

The V gene is TRBV27, the J gene TRBJ1-5, with 7 bases lining up with TRBD1. Looked up from germline, CDR1 is MNHEY and CDR2 is SMNVEV (reference sequence). The trim removed 5 bases at V and 2 bases at J, leaving 6 bases unmatched. This CDR3 contains 15 residues. CDR3 residues: CASSTTGWGNQPQHF. The CDR3 nucleotides read TGTGCCAGCAGTACGACAGGGTGGGGCAATCAGCCCCAGCATTTT.

The rearrangement links TRBV28 to TRBJ2-3; 9 bases map to TRBD2. Germline CDR1 and CDR2: MDHEN and SYDVKM. The CDR3 contains 16 residues. J gave up 7 bases and V 4 bases, and 12 bases lay outside the gene matches. In DNA form, the CDR3 reads TGTGCCAGCAGTTCCCCCGAGGCGGGGGGGCCATATACGCAGTATTTT. Translated, it gives CASSSPEAGGPYTQYF.

At least ten counts were recorded for this clonotype. The chain employs TRBV18 and TRBJ2-3; D may correspond to TRBD1 or TRBD2 (5 bases each). The V and J ends lost 0 bases and 1 base respectively, with 8 bases between them. Germline CDR1 is KGHSH and CDR2 is LQKENI. The CDR3 length is 15 residues. The CDR3 nucleotides are TGTGCCAGCTCACCACCGGGGGTTGGCACAGATACGCAGTATTTT. It specifies CASSPPGVGTDTQYF.